This T cell receptor beta chain was sequenced during a study of human T cells and chemical hapten exposure. Across the whole study: There were per-sample TCR yield variations, arising mainly from small pooled library volume differences. Notes on the study in general: Expanded TCR sets contained significantly more large CDR3 similarity clusters than controls. Donors' alopecia may make their immune response differ from healthy people's.

TCRdb independently ran MiXCR on the RACE reads; one entry per CDR3 protein. The sample lists about 39,000 distinct CDR3 sequences, roughly 13% occurring once. This clonotype was recorded many times. Its specificity is not known. The sample's time point: patch test 3, about 24 weeks after DPC sensitization. The treatment denotes: therapeutic diphenylcyclopropenone sensitization with weekly scalp DPC. Total RNA was extracted from unfractionated whole blood. Alopecia patients deemed DPC-suitable, aged 18 to 70, excluding pregnancy. The sequencing here drew on whole blood, taken in connection with sensitization to the hapten diphenylcyclopropenone (DPC). This clonotype was obtained from a woman aged 40 to 49 with alopecia areata. Some clones in this sample may be carry-over from other donors' samples.

CDR3 residues: CASSLGQGANTGELFF. DNA of the CDR3: TGTGCCAGCTCACTCGGACAGGGGGCGAACACCGGGGAGCTGTTTTTT. The rearrangement uses TRBV18 and TRBJ2-2; 10 bases are a match to TRBD1. From germline, CDR1 is KGHSH and CDR2 LQKENI. The V and J ends lost 4 bases and 0 bases, in that order; junction bases with no gene match: 2. CDR3 length: 16 amino acids.